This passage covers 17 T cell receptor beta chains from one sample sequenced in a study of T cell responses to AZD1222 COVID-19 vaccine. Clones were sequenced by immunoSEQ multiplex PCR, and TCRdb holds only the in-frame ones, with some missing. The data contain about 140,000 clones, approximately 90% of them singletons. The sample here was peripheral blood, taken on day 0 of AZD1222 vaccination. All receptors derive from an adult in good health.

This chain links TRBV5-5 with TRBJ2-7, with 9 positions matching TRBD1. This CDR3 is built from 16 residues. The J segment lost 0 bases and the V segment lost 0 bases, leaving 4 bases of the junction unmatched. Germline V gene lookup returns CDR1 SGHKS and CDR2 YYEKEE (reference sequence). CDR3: CASSLAGTGISYEQYF. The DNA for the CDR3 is TGTGCCAGCAGCTTGGCCGGGACAGGGATCTCCTACGAGCAGTACTTC.

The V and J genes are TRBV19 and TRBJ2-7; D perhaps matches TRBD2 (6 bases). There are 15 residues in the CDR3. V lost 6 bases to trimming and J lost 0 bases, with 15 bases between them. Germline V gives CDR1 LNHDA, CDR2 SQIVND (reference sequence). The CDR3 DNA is TGTGCCAGTAGGTGGGCATTCGGGAGCTCCTACGAGCAGTACTTC. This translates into CASRWAFGSSYEQYF.

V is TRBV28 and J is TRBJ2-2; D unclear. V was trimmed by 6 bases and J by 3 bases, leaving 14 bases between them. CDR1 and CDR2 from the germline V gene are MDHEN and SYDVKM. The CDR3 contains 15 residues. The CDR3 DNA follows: TGTGCCAGCAGCCCGGACGGACCAGACACCGGGGAGCTGTTTTTT. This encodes CASSPDGPDTGELFF.

The CDR3 DNA follows: TGTGCCAGCAGTTGGGGACGGAGCTCCTACAATGAGCAGTTCTTC. Its protein product is CASSWGRSSYNEQFF. J is TRBJ2-1 and V is TRBV2; D may correspond to TRBD1 or TRBD2 (5 bases each). V was clipped by 5 bases and J by 0 bases, with 11 bases between them. The CDR3 is 15 amino acids. Germline V gives CDR1 SNHLY, CDR2 FYNNEI.

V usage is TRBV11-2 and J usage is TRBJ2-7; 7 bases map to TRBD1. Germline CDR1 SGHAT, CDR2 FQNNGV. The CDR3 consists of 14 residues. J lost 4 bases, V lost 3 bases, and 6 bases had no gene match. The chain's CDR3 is CASSFNRGDYEQYF. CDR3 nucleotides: TGTGCCAGCAGCTTCAACAGGGGCGATTACGAGCAGTACTTC.

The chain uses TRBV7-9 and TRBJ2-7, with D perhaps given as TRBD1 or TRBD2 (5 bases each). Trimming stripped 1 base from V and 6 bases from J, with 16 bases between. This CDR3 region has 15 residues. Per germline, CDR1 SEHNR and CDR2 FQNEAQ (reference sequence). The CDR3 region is CASSLGGALVSEQYF. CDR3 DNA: TGTGCCAGCAGCTTAGGAGGGGCTCTAGTTTCCGAGCAGTACTTC.

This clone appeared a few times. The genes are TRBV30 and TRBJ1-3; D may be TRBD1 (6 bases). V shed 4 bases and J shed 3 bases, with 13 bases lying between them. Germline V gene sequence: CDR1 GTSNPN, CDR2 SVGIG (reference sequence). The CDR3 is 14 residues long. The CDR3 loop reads CAWTWTDGGNTIYF. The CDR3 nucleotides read TGTGCCTGGACATGGACAGACGGTGGAAACACCATATATTTT.

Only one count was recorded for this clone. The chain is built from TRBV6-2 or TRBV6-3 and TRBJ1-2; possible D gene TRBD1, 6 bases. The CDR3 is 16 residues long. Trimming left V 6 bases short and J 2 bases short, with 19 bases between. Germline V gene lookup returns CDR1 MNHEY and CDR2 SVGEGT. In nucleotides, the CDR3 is TGTGCCAGCAGCTCACACCGGGACAAAATCAACTATGGCTACACCTTC. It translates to CASSSHRDKINYGYTF.

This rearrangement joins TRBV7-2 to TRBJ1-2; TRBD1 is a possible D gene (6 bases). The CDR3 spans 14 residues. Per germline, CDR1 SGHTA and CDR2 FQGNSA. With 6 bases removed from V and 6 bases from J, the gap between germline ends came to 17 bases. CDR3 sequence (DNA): TGTGCCAGCAGAATCCGGGACATTGGGGATGGCTACACCTTC. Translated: CASRIRDIGDGYTF.

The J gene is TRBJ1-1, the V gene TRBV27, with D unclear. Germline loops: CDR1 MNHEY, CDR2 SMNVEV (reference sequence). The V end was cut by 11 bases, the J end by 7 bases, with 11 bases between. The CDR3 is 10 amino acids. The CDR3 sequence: CARRYGEAFF. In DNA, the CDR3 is TGTGCCCGAAGGTACGGTGAAGCTTTCTTT.

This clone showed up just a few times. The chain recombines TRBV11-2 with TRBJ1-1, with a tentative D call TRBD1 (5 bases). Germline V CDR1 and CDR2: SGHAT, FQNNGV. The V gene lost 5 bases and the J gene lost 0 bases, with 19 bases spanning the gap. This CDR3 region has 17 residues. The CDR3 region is CASSPFRDYRMNTEAFF. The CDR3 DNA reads TGTGCCAGCAGCCCCTTCCGGGACTATAGGATGAACACTGAAGCTTTCTTT.

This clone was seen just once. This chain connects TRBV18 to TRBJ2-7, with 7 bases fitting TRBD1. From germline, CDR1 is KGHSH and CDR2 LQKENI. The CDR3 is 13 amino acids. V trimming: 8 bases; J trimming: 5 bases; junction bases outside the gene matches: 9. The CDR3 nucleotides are TGTGCCAGCAAGGAGACAGGGACAGACGAGCAGTACTTC. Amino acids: CASKETGTDEQYF.

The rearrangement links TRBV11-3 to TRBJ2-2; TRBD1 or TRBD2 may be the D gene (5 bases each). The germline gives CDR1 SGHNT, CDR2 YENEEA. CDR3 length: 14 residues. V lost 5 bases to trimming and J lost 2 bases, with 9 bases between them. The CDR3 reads CASSRGPNTGELFF. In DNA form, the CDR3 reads TGTGCCAGCAGCCGGGGACCAAACACCGGGGAGCTGTTTTTT.

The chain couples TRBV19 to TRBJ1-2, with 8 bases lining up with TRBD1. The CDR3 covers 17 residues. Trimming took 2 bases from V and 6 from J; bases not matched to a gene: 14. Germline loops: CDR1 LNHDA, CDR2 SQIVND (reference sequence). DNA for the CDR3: TGTGCCAGTAGTATATTGGCAGGGGGCTGGAACGGGAATGGCTACACCTTC. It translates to CASSILAGGWNGNGYTF.

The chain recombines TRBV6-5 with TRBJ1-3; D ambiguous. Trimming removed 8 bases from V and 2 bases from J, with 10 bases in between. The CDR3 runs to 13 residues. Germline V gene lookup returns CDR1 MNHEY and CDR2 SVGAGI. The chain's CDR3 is CASGEGAGNTIYF. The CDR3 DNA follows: TGTGCCAGCGGGGAGGGTGCTGGAAACACCATATATTTT.

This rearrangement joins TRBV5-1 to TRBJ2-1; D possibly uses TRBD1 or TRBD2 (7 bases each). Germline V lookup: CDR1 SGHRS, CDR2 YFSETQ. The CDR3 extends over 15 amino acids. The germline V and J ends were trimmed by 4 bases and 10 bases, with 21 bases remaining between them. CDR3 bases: TGCGCCAGCAGCACGACGAAAACAGGGGAGGGGGAGCAGTTCTTC. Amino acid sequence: CASSTTKTGEGEQFF.

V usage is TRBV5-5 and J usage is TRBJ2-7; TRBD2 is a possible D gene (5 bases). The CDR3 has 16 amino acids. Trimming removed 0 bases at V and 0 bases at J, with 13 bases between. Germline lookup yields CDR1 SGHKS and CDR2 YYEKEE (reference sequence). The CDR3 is CASSLEWRVDSYEQYF. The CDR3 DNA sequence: TGTGCCAGCAGCTTGGAGTGGCGGGTGGACTCCTACGAGCAGTACTTC.